This TCR beta chain came from a study of cytomegalovirus exposure and HLA in healthy donors. Overall study context: Researchers found that about 82% of 398 genotyped donors fell within the Caucasian-associated ancestry cluster.

Comment on this clone: The antigen remains unidentified.

Notes on the study in general: In a later analysis, around 18,000 TCR beta sequences were associated with HLA alleles at 0.05 false discovery rate. Reportedly, diagnosis of cytomegalovirus status by the classifier showed high specificity and sensitivity.

PCR used 60 Vbeta primers and 13 Jbeta primers. Methods used by the authors: Later reanalysis found 75 million to 100 million unique TCR beta chains, some 10 million of them shared. The assay was immunoSEQ multiplex PCR, and TCRdb's table has in-frame clones only and misses some. D and trimming come from the DNA, and the V and J calls and clone size come from that table. The sample includes around 200,000 clones, roughly four fifths of them seen just once. This TCR was recovered from a woman aged 35 to 49 in good health and CMV-seronegative. The specimen sequenced was PBMCs.

The CDR3 loop reads CASSLGTAPYGYTF. DNA for the CDR3: TGTGCCAGCAGCTTAGGGACAGCCCCCTATGGCTACACCTTC. The rearrangement uses TRBV7-2 and TRBJ1-2; possible D gene TRBD1, 6 bases. Trimming shortened V by 1 base and J by 4 bases, and 10 bases separated the two germline ends. The CDR3 totals 14 residues. In germline, CDR1 is SGHTA, CDR2 FQGNSA.